Given below is one TCR beta chain in context. The clone's antigen remains unknown. The sample holds no much larger clone one base away, and base qualities are not on file. From the germline V gene, CDR1 is MGHRA and CDR2 is YSYEKL. At the junction V is shortened by 2 bases and J by 0 bases, with 11 bases in between. Taken from cysteine to phenylalanine, the CDR3 has 16 residues. Left in the record is the CDR3 DNA by itself, 48 bases read in frame from the first base. This sample was included in a study of blood T cell repertoires in COVID-19 (dated by TCRdb to 2018 to 2020). About the full investigation: Collaborator samples came from the United States, Italy and Spain and covered acute and convalescent phases of COVID-19. The material from the prospective study consisted of cDNA or gDNA derived from T cells, B-cell-depleted T cells, or PBMCs. The dataset comprised deeply sampled blood TCRbeta repertoires from subjects exposed to, actively infected with, or recovered from COVID-19. The repertoires were released in a freely available public database meant as a resource for research on the immune response to SARS-CoV-2. Samples came from the ongoing ImmuneRACE study (first 160 participants) plus 1,254 subjects from 6 global collaborators. A de-identified subject ID, COVID-19 status, age in years and sex were almost always included in the sample metadata. Where available, HLA class I and class II types were obtained from metadata supplied by the sample provider rather than from assay-based typing. The paper's findings and limits, for the study overall: The quantity of clinical and demographic metadata differed by source and by participant and was supplied without curation.

TCRbeta CDR3 regions were amplified from genomic DNA using the immunoSEQ Assay, a bias-controlled multiplex PCR. As for the original processing: Nucleated cell counts per sample were estimated from amplification of reference gene primers within the assay. To quantify the absolute abundance of each unique TCRbeta CDR3 rearrangement, sequence reads were collapsed and filtered. For each sample, productive Simpson clonality was calculated by taking the square root of Simpson's diversity index across productive rearrangements. TCRdb limited this immuneACCESS table to in-frame rearrangements with V and J called. A share of clones is missing; checked studies link under half to unresolved V genes, and the rest is unexplained. D and trimming were read from the DNA, whereas the V and J calls and clone size are those reported in that table. Present in this sample are 300,000 to 400,000 clones, approximately 88% of which were seen just once. Over 4.5% of the sample comes from the top ten.

Participants in the prospective study were aged about 18 to 95 years, lived in about two dozen United States geographic areas, and enrolled through a virtual design. In the prospective study, cohorts were assigned on the basis of participant-reported clinical history obtained from a screening survey and a study questionnaire. Recovered participants in ImmuneRACE Cohort 3 were defined by two consecutive negative NP/OP PCR tests, clearance by a healthcare professional, or resolution of symptoms. In the prospective study, whole blood, serum and a nasopharyngeal or oropharyngeal swab were collected from each participant by mobile phlebotomists. Additional blood draws and questionnaires over an approximately two-month period could optionally be provided by prospective study participants. Before DNA extraction, blood samples from the prospective study were shipped at room temperature or frozen.

The V and J genes are TRBV4-1 and TRBJ1-3; TRBD1 is a weak D gene call, 6 bases matching. The receptor comes from a man aged 25-45 years who had recovered from COVID-19. The source material was PBMCs or T cells enriched from blood (not recorded which). This receptor carries the CDR3 CASSQPQGSSGNTIYF. The DNA reads TGCGCCAGCAGCCAACCTCAGGGGTCCTCTGGAAACACCATATATTTT.